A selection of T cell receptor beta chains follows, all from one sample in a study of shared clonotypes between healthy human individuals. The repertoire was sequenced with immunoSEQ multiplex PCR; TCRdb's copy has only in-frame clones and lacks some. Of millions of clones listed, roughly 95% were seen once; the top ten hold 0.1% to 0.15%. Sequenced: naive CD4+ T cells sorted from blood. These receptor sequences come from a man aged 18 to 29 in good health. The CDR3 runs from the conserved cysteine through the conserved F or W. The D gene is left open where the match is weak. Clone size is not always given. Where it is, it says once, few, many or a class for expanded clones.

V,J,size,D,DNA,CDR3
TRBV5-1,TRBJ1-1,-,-,TGCGCCAGCAGCTTGGAGGGACACCCGAACACTGAAGCTTTCTTT,CASSLEGHPNTEAFF
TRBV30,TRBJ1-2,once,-,TGTGCCTGGAGTGTATCAGGGGCGGATGGCTACACCTTC,CAWSVSGADGYTF
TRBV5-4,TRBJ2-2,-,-,TGTGCCAGCAGCTTTGGAGGAGATGCGAACACCGGGGAGCTGTTTTTT,CASSFGGDANTGELFF
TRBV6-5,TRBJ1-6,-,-,TGTGCCAGCAGTTACTCGAACAGGGTAAATTCACCCCTCCACTTT,CASSYSNRVNSPLHF
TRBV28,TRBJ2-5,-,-,TGTGCCAGCAGTTTACTAGCCCCAGAGACCCAGTACTTC,CASSLLAPETQYF
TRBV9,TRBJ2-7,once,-,TGTGCCAGCAGCGCCCGCCCACAGCAGTACTTC,CASSARPQQYF
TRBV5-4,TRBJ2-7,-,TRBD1,TGTGCCAGCAGCCGGGGACAGGAAGTCTACGAGCAGTACTTC,CASSRGQEVYEQYF
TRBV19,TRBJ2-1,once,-,TGTGCCAGTAGTATCCTTTCGGGTCAACAGTTCTTC,CASSILSGQQFF
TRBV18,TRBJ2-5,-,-,TGTGCCAGCTCACGGGCGTTCCAAGAGACCCAGTACTTC,CASSRAFQETQYF
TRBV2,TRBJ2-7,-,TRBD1,TGTGCCAGCAGAAAAGGACAGGTGCACGAGCAGTACTTC,CASRKGQVHEQYF
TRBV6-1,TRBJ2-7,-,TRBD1,TGTGCCAGCAGTGAATGGGGACAGAGCCCCTACGAGCAGTACTTC,CASSEWGQSPYEQYF
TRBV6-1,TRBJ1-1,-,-,TGTGCCACAAGGGAGGTGGGGATGAACACTGAAGCTTTCTTT,CATREVGMNTEAFF
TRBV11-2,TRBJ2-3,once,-,TGTGCCAGCAGCTTAGACAGGGGAGGAGGAGATACGCAGTATTTT,CASSLDRGGGDTQYF
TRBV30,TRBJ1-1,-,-,TGTGCCTGGAGTGTCGGGGGAGAAACTGAAGCTTTCTTT,CAWSVGGETEAFF
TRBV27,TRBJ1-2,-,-,TGTGCCAGCAGTTCCGCCCGTGGTGGTGGCTACACCTTC,CASSSARGGGYTF
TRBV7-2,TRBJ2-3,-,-,TGTGCCAGCAGCTTTGAACCGGGACTCAGGGATACGCAGTATTTT,CASSFEPGLRDTQYF
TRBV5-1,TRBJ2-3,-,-,TGCGCCAGCAGCTGGAACACAGATACGCAGTATTTT,CASSWNTDTQYF
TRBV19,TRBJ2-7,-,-,TGTGCCAGTAGTCCAAGGACCTTCTCCTACGAGCAGTACTTC,CASSPRTFSYEQYF
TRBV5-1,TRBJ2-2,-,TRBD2,TGCGCCAGCAGCTCCACCGGGACTAGCGGGAACACCGGGGAGCTGTTTTTT,CASSSTGTSGNTGELFF
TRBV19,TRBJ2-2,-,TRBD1,TGTGCCAGTAGTGCTGGGACAGGGGGTACCGGGGAGCTGTTTTTT,CASSAGTGGTGELFF
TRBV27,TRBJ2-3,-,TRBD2,TGTGCCAGCAGCGCAAGGCGGGCTAGCGGGAGCGATACGCAGTATTTT,CASSARRASGSDTQYF
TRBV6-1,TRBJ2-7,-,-,TGTGCCAGCAGTGATCGTACTTGGTACGAGCAGTACTTC,CASSDRTWYEQYF
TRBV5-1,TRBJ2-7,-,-,TGCGCCAGCAGCTTGAGCTTATCCGGGAGTGACTACGAGCAGTACTTC,CASSLSLSGSDYEQYF
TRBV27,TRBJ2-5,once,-,TGTGCCAGCAGTTTGAACAGGGTGGGAGAGACCCAGTACTTC,CASSLNRVGETQYF
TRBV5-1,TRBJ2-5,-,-,TGCGCCAGCAGCTCGGGGACGAGCCAAGAGACCCAGTACTTC,CASSSGTSQETQYF
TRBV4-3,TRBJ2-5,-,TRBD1,TGCGCCAGCAGCCAATGGGGAGGGACAGGGGCCCTGGGGACCCAGTACTTC,CASSQWGGTGALGTQYF
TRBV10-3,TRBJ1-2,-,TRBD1,TGTGCCGTCTCAGGGGGTGGCTACACCTTC,CAVSGGGYTF
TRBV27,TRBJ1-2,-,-,TGTGCCAGCAGTTCCCGGACACCCAGCTATGGCTACACCTTC,CASSSRTPSYGYTF
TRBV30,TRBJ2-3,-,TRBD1,TGTGCCTGGGGACAGGGGGGGACAGATACGCAGTATTTT,CAWGQGGTDTQYF
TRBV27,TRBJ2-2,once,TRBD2,TGTGCCAGCAGTTTAGAACTGGGACTACCCACCGGGGAGCTGTTTTTT,CASSLELGLPTGELFF
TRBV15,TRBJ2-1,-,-,TGTGCCACCAGCAGACCCAGAGGCGAAGAAAGGTACAGTGGGCAGTTCTTC,CATSRPRGEERYSGQFF
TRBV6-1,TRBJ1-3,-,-,TGTGCCAGCAGTGAATCCGGGTCTCCTGGAAACACCATATATTTT,CASSESGSPGNTIYF
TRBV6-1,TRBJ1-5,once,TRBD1,TGTGCCAGCAGTGAACGGACAGGGTCGGGCCAGCCCCAGCATTTT,CASSERTGSGQPQHF
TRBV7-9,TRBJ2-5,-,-,TGTGCCAGCAGCGGAATGACAGGACAAGAAACCCAGTACTTC,CASSGMTGQETQYF
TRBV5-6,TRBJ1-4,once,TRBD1,TGTGCCAGCAGCGAAGGGGACAGGGGAAATGAAAAACTGTTTTTT,CASSEGDRGNEKLFF
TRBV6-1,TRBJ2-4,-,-,TGTGCCAGCAGTTTGGAGAACATTCAGTACTTC,CASSLENIQYF
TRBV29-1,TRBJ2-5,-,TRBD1,TGCAGCGTGGTGTCCGGGACAGGGGTAGAGACCCAGTACTTC,CSVVSGTGVETQYF
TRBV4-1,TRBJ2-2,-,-,TGCGCCAGCAGCCAAGAGGCATACCCGGGAACCGGGGAGCTGTTTTTT,CASSQEAYPGTGELFF
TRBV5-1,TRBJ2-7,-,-,TGCGCCAGCAGCTTGGAGACGGGATGGTACGAGCAGTACTTC,CASSLETGWYEQYF
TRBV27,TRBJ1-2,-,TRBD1,TGTGCCAGGAAGAAGCACCGGGACAGGGGGAAATTTTTCCACTATGGCTACACCTTC,CARKKHRDRGKFFHYGYTF
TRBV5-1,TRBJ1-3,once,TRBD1,TGCGCCAGCAGCGCGAATACAGGGGGCTCTGGAAACACCATATATTTT,CASSANTGGSGNTIYF